The rows below give T cell receptor beta chains drawn from one sample of a study of T cells after yellow fever vaccination. Each CDR3 protein gets one entry after TCRdb re-called the 5' RACE reads with MiXCR. The sample includes approximately 120,000 distinct CDR3 sequences, more than 6% seen only once; the top ten take 2% to 3%. The sample in question was CD4+ T cells sorted from PBMCs, obtained roughly 10 days after the first yellow fever vaccination. Receptors were obtained from a man younger than 35 who received the YFV17D yellow fever vaccine. The CDR3 runs from the conserved cysteine through the conserved F or W. A D gene is named only where the DNA matches it firmly. Size values are once, few and many counts, or a class for expanded clones, and some rows have none.

j_call	d_call	clone_size	v_call	cdr3_aa	cdr3_nt
TRBJ2-3	-	many	TRBV2	CASSEMAPASTDTQYF	TGTGCCAGCAGTGAGATGGCACCTGCTAGCACAGATACGCAGTATTTT
TRBJ2-1	TRBD2	-	TRBV4-2	CASSQAGGPLFYNEQFF	TGTGCCAGCAGCCAAGCGGGGGGGCCTCTCTTCTACAATGAGCAGTTCTTC
TRBJ2-3	-	many	TRBV10-2	CAIGAPGSRGTQYF	TGCGCCATCGGGGCGCCCGGGAGCAGAGGTACGCAGTATTTT
TRBJ1-5	-	-	TRBV29-1	CSVVTGVGPQHF	TGCAGCGTTGTTACGGGAGTCGGGCCCCAGCATTTT
TRBJ2-7	TRBD2	-	TRBV15	CATSSTAGGTYEQYF	TGTGCCACCAGCAGCACTGCGGGGGGGACCTACGAGCAGTACTTC
TRBJ2-1	-	few	TRBV7-2	CASSLLYNEQFF	TGTGCCAGCAGCCTGTTATACAATGAGCAGTTCTTC
TRBJ2-2	TRBD2	few	TRBV7-3	CASSPGLGAGELFF	TGTGCCAGCAGCCCGGGACTAGGGGCCGGGGAGCTGTTTTTT
TRBJ1-1	-	many	TRBV20-1	CSARPGRGSEAFF	TGCAGTGCTAGACCGGGGCGAGGGTCTGAAGCTTTCTTT
TRBJ1-1	-	many	TRBV18	CASSPPGGRPNTEAFF	TGTGCCAGCTCACCACCGGGGGGGCGACCGAACACTGAAGCTTTCTTT
TRBJ1-5	-	many	TRBV10-3	CAISEVRGGPNQPQHF	TGTGCCATCAGTGAAGTTCGGGGGGGTCCCAATCAGCCCCAGCATTTT
TRBJ1-1	TRBD1	many	TRBV7-9	CASSWDRSRNTEAFF	TGTGCCAGCAGCTGGGACAGGAGCCGGAACACTGAAGCTTTCTTT
TRBJ2-3	-	-	TRBV7-2	CASSAAGGQSTDTQYF	TGTGCCAGCAGCGCTGCCGGGGGGCAATCCACAGATACGCAGTATTTT
TRBJ1-5	-	many	TRBV4-2	CASSQEGNTFNQPQHF	TGTGCCAGCAGCCAAGAAGGGAACACCTTTAATCAGCCCCAGCATTTT
TRBJ2-5	-	many	TRBV5-1	CASSLVDDLGTQYF	TGCGCCAGCAGCTTGGTGGACGACCTCGGGACCCAGTACTTC
TRBJ1-6	-	many	TRBV20-1	CSAPRGGPLHF	TGCAGTGCCCCTCGAGGGGGACCCCTCCACTTT
TRBJ2-5	-	-	TRBV20-1	CSALTGGGETQYF	TGCAGTGCCCTAACCGGGGGTGGGGAGACCCAGTACTTC
TRBJ2-7	-	many	TRBV20-1	CSAREPGVEQYF	TGCAGTGCTAGGGAACCCGGCGTGGAGCAGTACTTC
TRBJ1-5	-	many	TRBV4-1	CASSQGPSEPQHF	TGCGCCAGCAGCCAAGGTCCCTCGGAGCCCCAGCATTTT
TRBJ1-4	-	-	TRBV9	CASSVQGGLGEKLFF	TGTGCCAGCAGCGTTCAGGGAGGCTTGGGTGAAAAACTGTTTTTT
TRBJ2-3	TRBD2	many	TRBV20-1	CSARDPGGVTDTQYF	TGCAGTGCTAGAGATCCGGGGGGGGTCACAGATACGCAGTATTTT